A single T cell receptor beta chain is shown here with its context. This entry is derived from a study of blood T cell repertoires in COVID-19. Study details: Spain, Italy and the United States supplied samples that represented acute and convalescent COVID-19. T cells, B-cell-depleted T cells, or PBMCs provided the cDNA or gDNA that served as material.

Authors' data handling: Reference gene primer amplification gave nucleated cell count estimates. The method was immunoSEQ multiplex PCR; TCRdb's version includes in-frame clones alone and lacks a portion of them. V and J calls and clone size are copied from that table; D and trimming were computed from the DNA. The table includes around 39,000 clones, around 86% detected once. Germline values: CDR1 KGHSH, CDR2 LQKENI. There are 14 residues in the CDR3. The ends lost 3 bases at V and 2 bases at J; junction bases unmatched: 4. The TCR was taken from a man aged 55-75 years with active COVID-19. Sequencing input: peripheral blood. The V call is TRBV18, the J call TRBJ2-7; TRBD2 agrees at 7 bases. CDR3 DNA sequence: TGTGCCAGCTCACCGAGGGAGGGTCCCTACGAGCAGTACTTC. Protein sequence: CASSPREGPYEQYF.